One TCR beta chain is described in this entry. This specimen comes from a study of cytomegalovirus exposure and HLA in healthy donors. Vbeta (60) and Jbeta (13) primers were used in the PCR. TCRdb's table, derived via immunoSEQ multiplex PCR, lists solely in-frame clones and lacks some. Its clone listing holds tens of thousands of clones. Sequencing was done on a sample of PBMCs. The sequence was obtained from a female donor in good health and CMV-seronegative.

The CDR3 DNA is TGTGCCAGCAGCCAAGAGGGGCAGGTGAACACCGGGGAGCTGTTTTTT. Translation gives CASSQEGQVNTGELFF. V usage is TRBV4-2 and J usage is TRBJ2-2; a possible D gene is TRBD1 (5 bases). The CDR3 spans 16 residues. Germline values: CDR1 LGHNA, CDR2 YNFKEQ. V lost 0 bases, J lost 1 base, and 9 bases lay in between.